What follows are 27 T cell receptor beta chains derived from one specimen sequenced in a study of shared clonotypes between healthy human individuals. Terminally differentiated effector memory CD45RA+ cells were excluded from the naive CD8 cells, which were CD45RO-negative and positively selected for CCR7. Libraries were prepared by immunoSEQ multiplex PCR; TCRdb keeps only in-frame clonotypes and omits some of them. Of roughly 2,000,000 clones listed, approximately 94% were seen once; the top ten hold 1.2%. The sequencing sample was made of naive CD8+ T cells sorted from blood. Source of these receptors: a man aged 18 to 29 in good health.

The rearrangement uses TRBV6-6 and TRBJ2-7; D unresolved. Between the trimmed V and J ends, which lost 1 base and 3 bases, there was a span of 7 bases. The CDR3 contains 13 residues. Germline CDR1 MNHNY, CDR2 SVGAGI (reference sequence). CDR3 sequence: CASSYFNGYEQYF. The CDR3 DNA reads as TGTGCCAGCAGTTACTTTAACGGCTACGAGCAGTACTTC.

The chain recombines TRBV6-5 with TRBJ1-5; no reliable D call. CDR1 and CDR2 (germline): MNHEY, SVGAGI. The CDR3 length is 9 residues. V was trimmed by 7 bases and J by 8 bases, leaving 3 bases between them. In DNA form, the CDR3 reads TGTGCCAGCATTGAGCCCCAGCATTTT. Protein: CASIEPQHF.

The chain employs TRBV7-9 and TRBJ1-6, with a possible D match to TRBD1 (6 bases). Deletions cut 3 bases from V and 8 bases from J, with 17 bases between. The CDR3 loop spans 16 amino acids. Germline CDR1 is SEHNR and CDR2 is FQNEAQ (reference sequence). The CDR3 spells CASSFGIQGIDSPLHF. The CDR3 DNA reads as TGTGCCAGCAGCTTCGGAATACAGGGTATAGATTCACCCCTCCACTTT. The entire variable domain, with the rest obtained from reference TRBV7-9 and TRBJ1-6, is as follows: DTGVSQNPRHKITKRGQNVTFRCDPISEHNRLYWYRQTLGQGPEFLTYFQNEAQLEKSRLLSDRFSAERPKGSFSTLEIQRTEQGDSAMYLCASSFGIQGIDSPLHFGNGTRLTVT.

This clone was detected only once. The V and J genes are TRBV27 and TRBJ1-1; D unclear. Germline V gene data show CDR1 as MNHEY and CDR2 as SMNVEV (reference sequence). Trimming took off 1 base at V and 6 bases at J, with 12 bases between the two ends. The CDR3 has 14 residues. As DNA, the CDR3 is TGTGCCAGCAGTTTATACTCCAGGACGTCTGAAGCTTTCTTT. Translating it yields CASSLYSRTSEAFF.

The chain combines TRBV5-6 with TRBJ2-7; D unclear. V was pared by 3 bases and J by 6 bases, with 10 bases between. CDR3 length equals 12 residues. The germline V gene has CDR1 SGHDT and CDR2 YYEEEE. The CDR3 loop reads CASSWSESEQYF. As DNA, the CDR3 is TGTGCCAGCAGCTGGTCTGAAAGCGAGCAGTACTTC.

This clone was observed a single time. The chain joins TRBV10-1 to TRBJ2-7; the match to TRBD2 covers 11 bases. Trimming took 5 bases from V and 7 from J; bases not matched to a gene: 13. CDR3 length: 16 residues. Germline V gene data show CDR1 as WNHNN and CDR2 as SYGVQD (reference sequence). CDR3 in amino acids: CASSTSGSMWFGEQYF. CDR3 nucleotides: TGCGCCAGCAGTACTAGCGGGAGTATGTGGTTTGGGGAGCAGTACTTC.

The V call is TRBV19, the J call TRBJ2-5; 8 bases line up with TRBD2. Germline lookup yields CDR1 LNHDA and CDR2 SQIVND (reference sequence). This CDR3 is 15 amino acids long. The V gene end was trimmed by 0 bases and the J gene end by 4 bases; junction bases not matched to a gene: 4. The CDR3: CASSIDGTRGETQYF. The CDR3 nucleotides read TGTGCCAGTAGTATAGATGGGACTAGGGGAGAGACCCAGTACTTC. The whole variable domain, filled in from reference TRBV19 and TRBJ2-5, reads DGGITQSPKYLFRKEGQNVTLSCEQNLNHDAMYWYRQDPGQGLRLIYYSQIVNDFQKGDIAEGYSVSREKKESFPLTVTSAQKNPTAFYLCASSIDGTRGETQYFGPGTRLLVL.

Remarks on this clone: Other DNA variants within this sample encode the same CDR3. This chain uses TRBV27 with TRBJ2-7; D is unclear. Germline V gene lookup returns CDR1 MNHEY and CDR2 SMNVEV (reference sequence). V gave up 0 bases and J gave up 0 bases, with 6 bases separating them. The CDR3 has 14 residues. This CDR3 is CASSLSGNSYEQYF. The CDR3 region has the DNA TGTGCCAGCAGTTTATCGGGCAACTCCTACGAGCAGTACTTC.

This sequence joins TRBV15 and TRBJ2-3; tentative D call: TRBD2 (6 bases). V was pared by 0 bases and J by 5 bases, with 15 bases between. The CDR3 consists of 16 residues. Germline values: CDR1 LNHNV, CDR2 YYDKDF (reference sequence). In nucleotides, the CDR3 is TGTGCCACCAGCAGAGATCGCGGACTCGGGGGAGATACGCAGTATTTT. Amino acid sequence: CATSRDRGLGGDTQYF. Drawing the rest from reference TRBV15 and TRBJ2-3, the complete variable domain is DAMVIQNPRYQVTQFGKPVTLSCSQTLNHNVMYWYQQKSSQAPKLLFHYYDKDFNNEADTPDNFQSRRPNTSFCFLDIRSPGLGDTAMYLCATSRDRGLGGDTQYFGPGTRLTVL.

Remarks on this clone: Other DNA sequences in this specimen translate into the identical CDR3. The gene calls are TRBV5-6 and TRBJ1-4; D gene uncertain. The germline V gene encodes CDR1 SGHDT and CDR2 YYEEEE. The CDR3 consists of 13 residues. The ends were cut back, 0 bases at V and 3 bases at J, with 3 bases in the middle. The CDR3 DNA sequence: TGTGCCAGCAGCTTGGGAGCTAATGAAAAACTGTTTTTT. Protein sequence: CASSLGANEKLFF.

The gene calls are TRBV5-1 and TRBJ2-7; D is undetermined. V gave up 1 base and J gave up 5 bases, with 13 bases separating them. Germline V gives CDR1 SGHRS, CDR2 YFSETQ. The CDR3 consists of 14 residues. The CDR3 DNA is TGCGCCAGCAGCTTGAGGTTAGCAGACGACGAGCAGTACTTC. Amino acids: CASSLRLADDEQYF.

This clone was detected only once. This rearrangement joins TRBV7-9 to TRBJ2-1; perhaps TRBD2 as D (6 bases). Germline V gene sequence: CDR1 SEHNR, CDR2 FQNEAQ (reference sequence). This CDR3 region has 14 residues. The V end lost 5 bases, the J end lost 3 bases, and 11 bases lay between the germline ends. This CDR3 reads CASSADYYYNEQFF. In DNA form, the CDR3 reads TGTGCCAGCAGCGCGGACTATTACTACAATGAGCAGTTCTTC.

Comments on this clone: The sample carries other DNA sequences with the same CDR3. This chain connects TRBV10-1 to TRBJ2-1; no firm D call. Germline CDR1 reads WNHNN; CDR2 reads SYGVQD (reference sequence). This CDR3 spans 14 amino acids. Trimming cost V 0 bases and J 8 bases, with 11 bases left between them. CDR3 sequence (DNA): TGCGCCAGCAGTGAGTCGGGCGGCAACGATGAGCAGTTCTTC. Protein product: CASSESGGNDEQFF.

The sample holds one count of this clone. V usage is TRBV5-1 and J usage is TRBJ2-2; 7 bases align to TRBD1. Germline loops: CDR1 SGHRS, CDR2 YFSETQ. V was clipped by 2 bases and J by 2 bases; unmatched bases: 6. The CDR3 contains 16 residues. CDR3 coding DNA: TGCGCCAGCAGCTTTAACCGGGACAGCAACACCGGGGAGCTGTTTTTT. This sequence encodes CASSFNRDSNTGELFF.

The chain joins TRBV4-1 to TRBJ2-4; D uncertain. V was pared by 3 bases and J by 0 bases, with 9 bases between. CDR1 is MGHRA, CDR2 YSYEKL, per germline. The CDR3 covers 15 residues. Here the CDR3 DNA reads TGCGCCAGCAGCCACATAGACTTAGCCAAAAACATTCAGTACTTC. Protein product: CASSHIDLAKNIQYF.

The J gene is TRBJ1-6, the V gene TRBV6-4; 8 bases are shared with TRBD1. CDR1 and CDR2 from the germline V gene are MRHNA and SNTAGT. Trimming took 3 bases from V and 6 from J; bases not matched to a gene: 10. This CDR3 comprises 17 residues. The CDR3 nucleotides are TGTGCCAGCAGTGAGACCAGGGGGCCGGACGGTAATTCACCCCTCCACTTT. Its protein is CASSETRGPDGNSPLHF.

The chain couples TRBV6-5 to TRBJ2-2; TRBD2 matches 7 bases. Germline CDR1 MNHEY, CDR2 SVGAGI. V was clipped by 2 bases and J by 5 bases; unmatched bases: 5. The CDR3 loop spans 15 amino acids. CDR3 residues: CASSYTIGGTGELFF. The CDR3 DNA sequence: TGTGCCAGCAGTTACACTATCGGGGGGACCGGGGAGCTGTTTTTT.

The J gene is TRBJ2-2, the V gene TRBV4-3; 7 nucleotides match TRBD1. With 0 bases clipped from V and 6 bases from J, the junction kept 7 bases outside the gene matches. The V gene's germline CDR1 is LGHNA and CDR2 YSLEER. The CDR3 covers 16 residues. CDR3 DNA sequence: TGCGCCAGCAGCCAAGATACAGGGGATGGAGCCGGGGAGCTGTTTTTT. Its translation: CASSQDTGDGAGELFF.

The rearrangement joins TRBV9 to TRBJ1-1; TRBD1 is a possible D gene (6 bases). Germline V gives CDR1 SGDLS, CDR2 YYNGEE. V lost 7 bases to trimming and J lost 7 bases, with 23 bases between them. The CDR3 extends over 15 amino acids. CDR3 amino acids: CASADLQGGFGEAFF. The CDR3 region has the DNA TGTGCCAGCGCCGACCTACAGGGCGGTTTTGGTGAAGCTTTCTTT.

The chain joins TRBV11-2 to TRBJ2-5, with D possibly TRBD2 on 6 matching bases. V lost 1 base, J lost 1 base, and 10 bases lay in between. Germline CDR1 and CDR2: SGHAT and FQNNGV. The CDR3 totals 15 residues. The CDR3 nucleotides read TGTGCCAGCAGCTTAGTGTGGGGGGTCCAAGAGACCCAGTACTTC. Protein sequence: CASSLVWGVQETQYF.

The chain uses TRBV5-6 and TRBJ2-1; D uncertain. V lost 0 bases and J 4 bases, leaving 8 bases between the germline ends. The CDR3 runs 14 residues. The germline CDR1 and CDR2 sequences are SGHDT and YYEEEE. This CDR3 reads CASSLDVLYNEQFF. The CDR3 DNA reads TGTGCCAGCAGCTTGGACGTGTTATACAATGAGCAGTTCTTC.

This chain connects TRBV10-3 to TRBJ2-3; 16 nucleotides line up with TRBD2. V was pared by 2 bases and J by 6 bases, with 17 bases of the junction left unmatched. Germline V CDR1 and CDR2: ENHRY, SYGVKD. CDR3 length equals 21 residues. The CDR3 region has the DNA TGTGCCATCAGTGAGCCTACACTCGGGACTAGCGGGGGGGCCGTCTCCGATACGCAGTATTTT. Protein product: CAISEPTLGTSGGAVSDTQYF.

This chain connects TRBV4-3 to TRBJ2-2; D might be TRBD2 (6 bases). Trimming left V 1 base short and J 7 bases short, with 13 bases between. Germline CDR1 reads LGHNA; CDR2 reads YSLEER. The CDR3 has 15 amino acids. CDR3 in amino acids: CASSQGDLTGGELFF. The CDR3 coding sequence is TGCGCCAGCAGCCAAGGGGACTTGACGGGCGGGGAGCTGTTTTTT.

The chain recombines TRBV5-6 with TRBJ2-3; no firm D call. The CDR3 sequence is 14 residues long. Germline CDR1 is SGHDT and CDR2 is YYEEEE. The ends were cut back, 0 bases at V and 2 bases at J, with 7 bases in the middle. The DNA of the CDR3 is TGTGCCAGCAGCTTGGTTCTTTACACAGATACGCAGTATTTT. This encodes CASSLVLYTDTQYF.

This clone was counted a single time. The chain has TRBV11-2 and TRBJ2-5; 11 nucleotides align to TRBD2. Germline CDR1 and CDR2: SGHAT and FQNNGV. The CDR3 covers 15 residues. The V and J ends lost 4 bases and 4 bases, in that order; junction bases with no gene match: 5. CDR3 protein: CASSSSGGQGETQYF. DNA of the CDR3: TGTGCCAGCAGCTCTAGCGGGGGGCAGGGAGAGACCCAGTACTTC.

Details on this clone: Other DNA sequences of this sample code for an identical CDR3. This chain uses TRBV11-2 with TRBJ2-7; a possible D gene is TRBD1 (6 bases). Trimming took off 0 bases at V and 0 bases at J, with 12 bases between the two ends. Germline V CDR1 and CDR2: SGHAT, FQNNGV. The CDR3 is 16 residues long. The CDR3 spells CASSLDSGVGSYEQYF. The CDR3 DNA reads as TGTGCCAGCAGCTTAGACTCAGGGGTTGGCTCCTACGAGCAGTACTTC.

This clone was observed a few times. Other DNA sequences in the same sample also yield this CDR3. V is TRBV9 and J is TRBJ2-3; weak D call: TRBD2 (5 bases). The V end was cut by 0 bases, the J end by 3 bases, with 5 bases between. Looked up from germline, CDR1 is SGDLS and CDR2 is YYNGEE. This CDR3 spans 13 amino acids. In DNA form, the CDR3 reads TGTGCCAGCAGCGTAGGAGGGACAGATACGCAGTATTTT. It yields the protein CASSVGGTDTQYF.